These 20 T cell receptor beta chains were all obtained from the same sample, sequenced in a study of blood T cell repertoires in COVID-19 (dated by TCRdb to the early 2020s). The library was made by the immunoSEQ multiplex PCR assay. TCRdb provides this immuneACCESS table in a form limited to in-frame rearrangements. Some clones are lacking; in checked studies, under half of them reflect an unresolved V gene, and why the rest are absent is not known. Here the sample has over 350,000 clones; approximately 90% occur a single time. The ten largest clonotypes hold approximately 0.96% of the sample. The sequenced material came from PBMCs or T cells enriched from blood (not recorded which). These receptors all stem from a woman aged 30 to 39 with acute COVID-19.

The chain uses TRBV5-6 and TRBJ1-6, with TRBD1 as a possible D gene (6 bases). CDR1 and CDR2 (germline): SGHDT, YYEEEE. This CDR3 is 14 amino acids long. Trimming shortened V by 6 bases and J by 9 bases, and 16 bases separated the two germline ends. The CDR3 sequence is CASNPGTMGSPLHF. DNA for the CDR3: TGTGCCAGCAACCCCGGGACAATGGGTTCACCCCTCCACTTT.

Here the CDR3 reads CATSEPGQGASETQYF. CDR3 DNA sequence: TGTGCCACCAGTGAACCGGGACAGGGGGCTTCAGAGACCCAGTACTTC. This chain links TRBV24-1 with TRBJ2-5, with 12 bases that match TRBD1. The ends lost 4 bases at V and 4 bases at J; junction bases unmatched: 6. This CDR3 has 16 residues. CDR1 is KGHDR and CDR2 is SFDVKD in the germline V gene.

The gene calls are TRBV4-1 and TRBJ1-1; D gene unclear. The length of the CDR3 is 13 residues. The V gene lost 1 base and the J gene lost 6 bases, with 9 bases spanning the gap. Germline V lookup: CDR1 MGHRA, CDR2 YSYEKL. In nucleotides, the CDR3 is TGCGCCAGCAGCCAAGTCCCCGCGGCTGAAGCTTTCTTT. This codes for CASSQVPAAEAFF.

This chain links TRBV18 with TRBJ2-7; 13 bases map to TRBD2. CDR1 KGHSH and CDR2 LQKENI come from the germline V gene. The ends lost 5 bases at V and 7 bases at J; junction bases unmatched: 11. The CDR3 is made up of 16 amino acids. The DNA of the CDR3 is TGTGCCAGCTCAGCATTCGGGACTAGCGGGACCGGGGAGCAGTACTTC. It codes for CASSAFGTSGTGEQYF.

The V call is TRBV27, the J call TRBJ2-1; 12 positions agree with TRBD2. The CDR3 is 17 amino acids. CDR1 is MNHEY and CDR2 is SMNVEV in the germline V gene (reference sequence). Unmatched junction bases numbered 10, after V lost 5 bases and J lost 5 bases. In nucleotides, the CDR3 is TGTGCCAGCAGTGCCCGACTAGCGGGAGCTCCACACAATGAGCAGTTCTTC. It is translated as CASSARLAGAPHNEQFF.

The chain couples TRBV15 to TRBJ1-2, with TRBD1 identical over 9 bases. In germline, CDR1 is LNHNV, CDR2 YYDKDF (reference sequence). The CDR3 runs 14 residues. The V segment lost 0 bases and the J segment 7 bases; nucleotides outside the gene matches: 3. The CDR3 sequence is CATSRDRDRVGYTF. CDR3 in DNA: TGTGCCACCAGCAGAGATCGGGACAGGGTTGGCTACACCTTC.

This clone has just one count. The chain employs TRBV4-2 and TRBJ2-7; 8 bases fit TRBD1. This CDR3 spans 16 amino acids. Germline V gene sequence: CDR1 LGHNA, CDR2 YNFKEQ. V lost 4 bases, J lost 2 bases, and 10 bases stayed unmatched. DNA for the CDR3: TGTGCCAGCAGCCTCAACGGAGCAGGGGGCGCCTACGAGCAGTACTTC. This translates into CASSLNGAGGAYEQYF.

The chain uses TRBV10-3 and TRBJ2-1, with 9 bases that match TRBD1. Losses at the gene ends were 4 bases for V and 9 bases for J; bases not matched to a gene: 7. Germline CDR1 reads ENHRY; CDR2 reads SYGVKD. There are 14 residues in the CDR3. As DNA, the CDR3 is TGTGCCATCAGTGCACTACAGGGGGCGGGTGAGCAGTTCTTC. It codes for CAISALQGAGEQFF.

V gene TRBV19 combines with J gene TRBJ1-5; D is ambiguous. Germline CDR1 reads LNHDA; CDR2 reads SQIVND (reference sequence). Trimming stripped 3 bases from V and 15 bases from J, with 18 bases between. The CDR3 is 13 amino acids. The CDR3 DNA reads TGTGCCAGTAGTATTAAAAAGGAGATCGAAGTGCATTTT. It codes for CASSIKKEIEVHF.

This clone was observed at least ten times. The CDR3 DNA reads TGTGCCAGCAGTGAAGGGGCCTTTTCACCCCTCCACTTT. Translated, it gives CASSEGAFSPLHF. V is TRBV6-4 and J is TRBJ1-6; D is perhaps TRBD1 (5 bases). The CDR3 is made up of 13 amino acids. Trimming took 3 bases from V and 9 from J, leaving 9 bases between them. Germline-derived CDR1 and CDR2 are MRHNA and SNTAGT.

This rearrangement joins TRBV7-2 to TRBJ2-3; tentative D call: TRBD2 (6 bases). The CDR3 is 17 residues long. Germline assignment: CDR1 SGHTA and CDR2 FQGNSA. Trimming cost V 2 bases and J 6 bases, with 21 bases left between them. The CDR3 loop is CASSLNRRTTRVDTQYF. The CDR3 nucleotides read TGTGCCAGCAGCTTAAATCGACGGACTACGAGGGTGGATACGCAGTATTTT.

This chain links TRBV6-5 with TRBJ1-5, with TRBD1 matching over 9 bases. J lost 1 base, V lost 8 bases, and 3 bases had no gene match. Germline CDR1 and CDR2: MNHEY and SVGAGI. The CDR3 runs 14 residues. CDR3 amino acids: CASHRGLSNQPQHF. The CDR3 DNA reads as TGTGCCAGCCACAGGGGGCTGAGCAATCAGCCCCAGCATTTT.

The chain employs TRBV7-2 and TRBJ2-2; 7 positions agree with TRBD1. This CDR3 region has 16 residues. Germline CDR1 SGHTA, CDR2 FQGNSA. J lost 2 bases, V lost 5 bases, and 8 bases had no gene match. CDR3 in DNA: TGTGCCAGCAGCCCTTTCGAAGGGGGCAACACCGGGGAGCTGTTTTTT. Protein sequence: CASSPFEGGNTGELFF.

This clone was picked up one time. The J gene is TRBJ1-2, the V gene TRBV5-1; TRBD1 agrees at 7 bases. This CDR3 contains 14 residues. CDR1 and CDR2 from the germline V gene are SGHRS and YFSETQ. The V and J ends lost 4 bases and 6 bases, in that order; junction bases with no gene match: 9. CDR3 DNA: TGCGCCAGCAGCCTGACTACAGGGGCGAATGGCTACACCTTC. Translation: CASSLTTGANGYTF.

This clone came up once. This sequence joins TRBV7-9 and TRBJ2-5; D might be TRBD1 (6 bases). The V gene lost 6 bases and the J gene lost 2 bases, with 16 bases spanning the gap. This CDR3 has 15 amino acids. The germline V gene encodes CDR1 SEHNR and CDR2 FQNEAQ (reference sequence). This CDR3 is CASSRAGTLQETQYF. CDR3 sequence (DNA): TGTGCCAGCAGTCGAGCCGGGACACTACAAGAGACCCAGTACTTC.

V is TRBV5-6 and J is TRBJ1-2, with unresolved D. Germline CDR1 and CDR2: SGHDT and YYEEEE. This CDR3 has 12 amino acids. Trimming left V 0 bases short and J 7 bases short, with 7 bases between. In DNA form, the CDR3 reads TGTGCCAGCAGCTTGGATCGGGGTGGCTACACCTTC. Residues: CASSLDRGGYTF.

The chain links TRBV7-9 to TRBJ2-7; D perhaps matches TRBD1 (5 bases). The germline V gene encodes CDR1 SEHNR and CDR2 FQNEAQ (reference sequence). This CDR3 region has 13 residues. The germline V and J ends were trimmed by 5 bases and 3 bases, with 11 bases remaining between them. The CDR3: CASSRGNFYEQYF. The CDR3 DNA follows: TGTGCCAGCAGCAGGGGAAACTTCTACGAGCAGTACTTC.

The CDR3 reads CASSESGGGYNEQFF. The CDR3 DNA reads TGTGCCAGTAGTGAAAGCGGGGGGGGCTACAATGAGCAGTTCTTC. V usage is TRBV19 and J usage is TRBJ2-1; 10 bases are shared with TRBD2. The germline V gene encodes CDR1 LNHDA and CDR2 SQIVND (reference sequence). The V segment lost 5 bases and the J segment 3 bases; nucleotides outside the gene matches: 4. The CDR3 totals 15 residues.

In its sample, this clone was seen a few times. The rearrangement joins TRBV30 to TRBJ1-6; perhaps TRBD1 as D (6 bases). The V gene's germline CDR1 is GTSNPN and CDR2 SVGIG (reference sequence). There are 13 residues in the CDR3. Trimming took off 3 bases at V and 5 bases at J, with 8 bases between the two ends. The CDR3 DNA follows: TGTGCCTGGAGAGCAGGGGATAATTCACCCCTCCACTTT. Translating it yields CAWRAGDNSPLHF. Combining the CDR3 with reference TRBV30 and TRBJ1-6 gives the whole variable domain SQTIHQWPATLVQPVGSPLSLECTVEGTSNPNLYWYRQAAGRGLQLLFYSVGIGQISSEVPQNLSASRPQDRQFILSSKKLLLSDSGFYLCAWRAGDNSPLHFGNGTRLTVT.

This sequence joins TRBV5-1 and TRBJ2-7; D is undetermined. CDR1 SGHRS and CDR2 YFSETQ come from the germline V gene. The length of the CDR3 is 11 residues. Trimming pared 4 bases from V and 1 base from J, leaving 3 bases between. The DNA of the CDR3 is TGCGCCAGCAGCCCTTCCTACGAGCAGTACTTC. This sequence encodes CASSPSYEQYF. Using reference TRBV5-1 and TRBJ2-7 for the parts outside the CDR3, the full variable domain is KAGVTQTPRYLIKTRGQQVTLSCSPISGHRSVSWYQQTPGQGLQFLFEYFSETQRNKGNFPGRFSGRQFSNSRSEMNVSTLELGDSALYLCASSPSYEQYFGPGTRLTVT.